This T cell receptor (beta chain) is from a study of blood T cell repertoires in COVID-19. As for the study in general: The United States, Italy and Spain supplied acute and convalescent COVID-19 samples.

Clinical histories supplied by participants themselves formed the basis of cohort assignment. Symptom resolution, clearance, or two negative PCRs marked donors in Cohort 3 as recovered. In the source study's methods: Reference gene primers were amplified, and this amplification served to estimate nucleated cell counts. TCRdb's table, derived via immunoSEQ multiplex PCR, lists solely in-frame clones and lacks some. V and J calls and clone size are as listed in that table; D and trimming were resolved from the DNA. The table includes some 390,000 clones, over 75% detected once. Trimming cost V 5 bases and J 3 bases; bases outside gene matches: 4. The V gene's germline CDR1 is SGHVS and CDR2 FQNEAQ. The CDR3 runs to 14 residues.

J is TRBJ1-5 and V is TRBV7-8; 7 positions agree with TRBD1. This clonotype originated in a man aged 25-45 years who had recovered from COVID-19. Sequenced sample: PBMCs or T cells enriched from blood (not recorded which). Written as DNA, the CDR3 is TGTGCCAGCAGCCTCACAGGGGCCAATCAGCCCCAGCATTTT. Its translation: CASSLTGANQPQHF.